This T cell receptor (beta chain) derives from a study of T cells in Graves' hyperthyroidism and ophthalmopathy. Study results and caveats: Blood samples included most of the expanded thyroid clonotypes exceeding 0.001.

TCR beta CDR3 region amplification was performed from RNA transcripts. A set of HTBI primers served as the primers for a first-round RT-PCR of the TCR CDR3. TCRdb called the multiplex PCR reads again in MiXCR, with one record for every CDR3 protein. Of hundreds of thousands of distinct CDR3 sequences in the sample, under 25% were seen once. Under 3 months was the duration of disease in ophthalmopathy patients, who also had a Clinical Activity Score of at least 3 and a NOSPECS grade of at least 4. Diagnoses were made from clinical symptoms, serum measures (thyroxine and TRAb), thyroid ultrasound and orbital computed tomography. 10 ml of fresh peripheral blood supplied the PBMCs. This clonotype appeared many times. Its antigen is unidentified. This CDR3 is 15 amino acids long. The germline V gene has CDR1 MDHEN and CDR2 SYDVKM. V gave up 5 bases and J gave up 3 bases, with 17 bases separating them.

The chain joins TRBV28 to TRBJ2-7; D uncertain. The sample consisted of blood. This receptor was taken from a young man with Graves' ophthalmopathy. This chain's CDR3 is CASSTDTSHRYEQYF. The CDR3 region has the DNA TGTGCCAGCAGTACCGACACCTCTCACCGCTACGAGCAGTACTTC.